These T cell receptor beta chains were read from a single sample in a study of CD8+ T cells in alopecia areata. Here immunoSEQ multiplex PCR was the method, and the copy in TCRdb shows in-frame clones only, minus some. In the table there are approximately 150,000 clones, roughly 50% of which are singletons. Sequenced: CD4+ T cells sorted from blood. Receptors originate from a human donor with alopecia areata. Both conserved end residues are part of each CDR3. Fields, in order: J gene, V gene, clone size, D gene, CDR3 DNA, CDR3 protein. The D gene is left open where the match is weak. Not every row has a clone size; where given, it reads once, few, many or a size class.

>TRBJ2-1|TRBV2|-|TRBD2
TGTGCCAGCAGGACTAGCGGGAGGGCCACTGAGCAGTTCTTC
CASRTSGRATEQFF
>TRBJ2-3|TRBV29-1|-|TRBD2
TGCAGCGTTGCTCGACTAGCGGGAGGGCGGGATACGCAGTATTTT
CSVARLAGGRDTQYF
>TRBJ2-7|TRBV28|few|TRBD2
TGTGCCAGCACTCCCGGGAGGCGAGTCGAGCAGTACTTC
CASTPGRRVEQYF
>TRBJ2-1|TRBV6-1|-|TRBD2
TGTGCCAGCAGTGATTTCCGGCGGGAGGGTAGAGATGAGCAGTTCTTC
CASSDFRREGRDEQFF
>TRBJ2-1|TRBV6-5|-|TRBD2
TGTGCCAGCCACGGGGCGGGAGTGGTCAATGAGCAGTTCTTC
CASHGAGVVNEQFF
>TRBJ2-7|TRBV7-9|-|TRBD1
TGTGCCAGCAGCATAATGGGACAGGGTTCCTACGAGCAGTACTTC
CASSIMGQGSYEQYF
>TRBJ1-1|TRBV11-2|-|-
TGTGCCAGCAGCGTGAACAGGGTGAACACTGAAGCTTTCTTT
CASSVNRVNTEAFF
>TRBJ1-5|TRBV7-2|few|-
TGTGCCAGCAGCCCGCACCAGGATCAGCCCCAGCATTTT
CASSPHQDQPQHF
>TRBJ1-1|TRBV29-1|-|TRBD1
TGCAGCACCCGGACAGGGCGGGACACTGAAGCTTTCTTT
CSTRTGRDTEAFF
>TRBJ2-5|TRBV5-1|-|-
TGCGCCAGCAGCTTGGAATCCGAGACCCAGTACTTC
CASSLESETQYF
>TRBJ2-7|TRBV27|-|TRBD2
TGTGCCAGCAGCGCCCGACTAGCGGGAGGTGAGGAGCAGTACTTC
CASSARLAGGEEQYF
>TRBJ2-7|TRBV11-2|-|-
TGTGCCAGCAGCTTCGAGCGGGCTTCCTACGAGCAGTACTTC
CASSFERASYEQYF
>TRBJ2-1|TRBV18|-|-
TGTGCCAGCTCACCCTTCGACGGGAACAATGAGCAGTTCTTC
CASSPFDGNNEQFF
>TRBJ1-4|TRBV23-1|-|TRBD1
TGCGCCAGCAGTCGCTCGCTCTCCCCCGACAGGGGACTTTTT
CASSRSLSPDRGLF
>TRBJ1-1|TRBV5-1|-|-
TGCGCCAGCAGCTTGATAGGAGAAACCGAAGCTTTCTTT
CASSLIGETEAFF
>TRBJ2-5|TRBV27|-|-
TGTGCCAGCGCCCGGTTGGGCGGGGAGACCCAGTACTTC
CASARLGGETQYF
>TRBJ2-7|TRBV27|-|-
TGTGCCAGCAGTTTTATCTTCGGGGGACCCTACGAGCAGTACTTC
CASSFIFGGPYEQYF
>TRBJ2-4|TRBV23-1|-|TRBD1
TGCGCCAGCCGTTCGAAATATGGGGCAGGGGGTGGCAAAAACATTCAGTACTTC
CASRSKYGAGGGKNIQYF
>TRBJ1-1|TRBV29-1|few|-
TGCAGCGTCCGGGAGGTAGGGGTCACTGAAGCTTTCTTT
CSVREVGVTEAFF
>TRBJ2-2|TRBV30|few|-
TGTGCCTGCAACACCGGGGAGCTGTTTTTT
CACNTGELFF
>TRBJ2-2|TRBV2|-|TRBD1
TGTGCCAGCAGTACTGGACAGGCGAACACCGGGGAGCTGTTTTTT
CASSTGQANTGELFF
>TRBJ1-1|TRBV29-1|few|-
TGCAGCGTTGAGAATTATGCTGAAGCTTTCTTT
CSVENYAEAFF
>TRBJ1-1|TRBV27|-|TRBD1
TGTGCCAGCAGTTACAGGGGGATGATGAACACTGAAGCTTTCTTT
CASSYRGMMNTEAFF
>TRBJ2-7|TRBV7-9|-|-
TGTGCCAGCAGCTCCCCGTTATGGGACTTCTCCTACGAGCAGTACTTC
CASSSPLWDFSYEQYF
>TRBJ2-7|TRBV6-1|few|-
TGTGCCAGCAGCAGGGCGATCCTTTACGAGCAGTACTTC
CASSRAILYEQYF
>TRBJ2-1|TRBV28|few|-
TGTGCCAGCAGTTCGGGGTCCCGCGGGTCCTACAATGAGCAGTTCTTC
CASSSGSRGSYNEQFF
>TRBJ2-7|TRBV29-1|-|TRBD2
TGCAGCGCGACTAGCGGAGCGTTTGAGCAGTACTTC
CSATSGAFEQYF
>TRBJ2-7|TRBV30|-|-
TGTGCCTGGAGTCTAAGGGACGAGCAGTACTTC
CAWSLRDEQYF
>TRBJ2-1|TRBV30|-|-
TGTGCCTGGAAGGTTCAAGAGCAGTTCTTC
CAWKVQEQFF
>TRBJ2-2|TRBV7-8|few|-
TGTGCCAGCAGCTTAGAAGGGGAGTGGTACACCGGGGAGCTGTTTTTT
CASSLEGEWYTGELFF
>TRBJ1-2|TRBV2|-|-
TGTGCCAGCTGGTTGCCAAAACTCTATGGCTACACCTTC
CASWLPKLYGYTF
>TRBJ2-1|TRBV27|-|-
TGTGCCAGCAGTTTAGAAGCACCAACGGTGCAGTTCTTC
CASSLEAPTVQFF
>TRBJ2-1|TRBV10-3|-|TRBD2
TGTGCCATCAGTGAGTCTGATCCGGGACTAGCGGGAGGGCCATTCGCGGATGAGCAGTTCTTC
CAISESDPGLAGGPFADEQFF
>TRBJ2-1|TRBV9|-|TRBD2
TGTGCCAGCAGCGAGGGCCCTAGCGGGAGGCTCTACAATGAGCAGTTCTTC
CASSEGPSGRLYNEQFF
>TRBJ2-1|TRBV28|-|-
TGTGCCAGCAGGGGACACAATGAGCAGTTCTTC
CASRGHNEQFF
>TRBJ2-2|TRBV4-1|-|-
TGCGCCAGCAGCCAAGCCAGGGAGCTGTTTTTT
CASSQARELFF
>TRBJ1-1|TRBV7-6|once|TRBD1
TGTGCCAGCAGATCGGGACAGGGTTCGGGAGAAGCTTTCTTT
CASRSGQGSGEAFF
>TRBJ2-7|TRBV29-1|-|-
TGCAGCGTTGAAAAACAGGGCCTTCCCTACGAGCAGTACTTC
CSVEKQGLPYEQYF
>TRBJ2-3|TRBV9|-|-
TGTGCCAGCCGGATGGGCACTGCGTCTCGCACAGATACGCAGTATTTT
CASRMGTASRTDTQYF
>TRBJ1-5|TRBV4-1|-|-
TGCGCCAGCAGCCAGATGGAGTATAGCAATCAGCCCCAGCATTTT
CASSQMEYSNQPQHF
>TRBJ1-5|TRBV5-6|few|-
TGTGCCAGCAGCTTCGGGGGAGATGGGGCCCAGCATTTT
CASSFGGDGAQHF
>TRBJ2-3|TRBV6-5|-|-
TGTGCCAGCAGACCCTATCCCGCGAATACGCAGTATTTT
CASRPYPANTQYF
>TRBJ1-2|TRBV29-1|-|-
TGCAGCGTTAGGGACACTAACTATGGCTACACCTTC
CSVRDTNYGYTF
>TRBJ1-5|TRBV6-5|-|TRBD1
TGTGCCAGCAGGGCGACAGGGGATGGCAATCAGCCCCAGCATTTT
CASRATGDGNQPQHF
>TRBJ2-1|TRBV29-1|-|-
TGCAGCGTTGCAAGTACTGAGCAGTTCTTC
CSVASTEQFF
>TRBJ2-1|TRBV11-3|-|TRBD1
TGTGCCAGCAGCCACGGGACAGGGTTCAGCAATGAGCAGTTCTTC
CASSHGTGFSNEQFF
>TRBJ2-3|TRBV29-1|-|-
TGCAGCGCCGGATCTATTGGAGATACGCAGTATTTT
CSAGSIGDTQYF
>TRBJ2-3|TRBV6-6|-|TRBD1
TGTGCCACCTTGGGACAACAGGGGGCAGATACGCAGTATTTT
CATLGQQGADTQYF
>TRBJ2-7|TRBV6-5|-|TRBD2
TGTGCCAGCAGTTACTCACACCTAGCGGGACCACGGGAGCAGTACTTC
CASSYSHLAGPREQYF
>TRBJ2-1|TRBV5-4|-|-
TGTGCCAGCAGCCGCGACCGTTGGTCCTACAATGAGCAGTTCTTC
CASSRDRWSYNEQFF
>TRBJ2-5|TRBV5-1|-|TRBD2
TGCGCCAGCAGCTTGGCCCCGGGAGGCGAGACCCAGTACTTC
CASSLAPGGETQYF
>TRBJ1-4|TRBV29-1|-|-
TGCAGCGTCGATGGGGGAGGGGAAAAACTGTTTTTT
CSVDGGGEKLFF
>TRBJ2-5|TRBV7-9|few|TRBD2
TGTGCCAGCAGCTTAGCCCCGGTAGGGACTAAAGCTGGAGAGACCCAGTACTTC
CASSLAPVGTKAGETQYF
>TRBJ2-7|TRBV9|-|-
TGTGCCAGCAGCTTACGGGACGTAACCTACGAGCAGTACTTC
CASSLRDVTYEQYF
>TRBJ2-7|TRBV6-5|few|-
TGTGCCAGCAGTTCCCATCAGCCAGGGGCCGAGGAGCAGTACTTC
CASSSHQPGAEEQYF
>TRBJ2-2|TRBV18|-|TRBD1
TGTGCCAGCTCACAGGACAGGGGACGGACCGGGGAGCTGTTTTTT
CASSQDRGRTGELFF
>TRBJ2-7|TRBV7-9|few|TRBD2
TGTGCCAGCAGCTTAGCGGCTAGCGGTAGGGAGCAGTACTTC
CASSLAASGREQYF
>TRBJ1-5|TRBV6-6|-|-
TGTGCCAGCAGTTATGATGAGAAATATCCCCAGCATTTT
CASSYDEKYPQHF